Here is one T cell receptor beta chain with its context. Its antigen is not identified. This sample stems from a study of PD-1 blockade in classical Hodgkin lymphoma. The CDR3 spans 14 residues. Germline V gene data show CDR1 as SNHLY and CDR2 as FYNNEI. V shed 3 bases and J shed 0 bases, with 5 bases lying between them. All the patients suffered relapse after autologous stem cell transplantation, and brentuximab vedotin exposure differed. Each best response was a complete response, a partial response or progressive disease. Findings of the study overall: The CD4+ diversity rise by C4D1 was clearest in complete responders. Healthy donors were reported to have higher baseline TCR diversity than newly diagnosed patients.

Sequenced by immunoSEQ multiplex PCR; TCRdb stores in-frame clones only, minus some. The data contain fewer than 90,000 clones, more than 85% of them singletons. This receptor was taken from a human donor with classical Hodgkin lymphoma. The input for sequencing was peripheral blood mononuclear cells (PBMCs), taken at baseline. The genes are TRBV2 and TRBJ1-4, with no clear D. The CDR3 DNA is TGTGCCAGCAGTGAGACCACAACTAATGAAAAACTGTTTTTT. This gives the protein CASSETTTNEKLFF.